This T cell receptor (beta chain) is from a study of blood T cell repertoires in COVID-19. Study-wide background: There were acute and convalescent COVID-19 samples, and they came from the United States, Italy and Spain. T cells, B-cell-depleted T cells, or PBMCs supplied cDNA or gDNA.

Trimming shortened V by 6 bases and J by 4 bases, and 15 bases separated the two germline ends. CDR3 length: 14 amino acids. The germline CDR1 and CDR2 sequences are MDHEN and SYDVKM. As processed by the authors: Reference gene primer amplification gave nucleated cell count estimates. Only in-frame clones appear in the TCRdb table, and some are missing; sequencing was by immunoSEQ multiplex PCR. For V, J and clone size, that table is used; D and trimming come from the DNA. Of 200,000 to 300,000 clones listed, more than 75% are singletons. This TCR derives from a woman aged 55-70 years with COVID-19, enrolled during active disease. The V gene is TRBV28, the J gene TRBJ1-2; possible D gene TRBD1, 6 bases. Source material: peripheral blood. The CDR3, as DNA: TGTGCCAGCAGATCGGGGGGCCAGGCCTATGGCTACACCTTC. Translating gives CASRSGGQAYGYTF.